Listed below are T cell receptor beta chains from one sample, sequenced in a study of cytomegalovirus exposure and HLA in healthy donors. TCRdb keeps only in-frame clones here, not all; method: immunoSEQ multiplex PCR. The sample records 110,000 to 150,000 clones, around two thirds being singletons. Sequenced material: PBMCs. Receptors were obtained from an older woman in good health and CMV-seropositive. The CDR3 runs from the conserved cysteine through the conserved F or W. The D gene is left open where the match is weak. Clone size is given for some rows only: seen once, a few or many times, or a class if the clone is expanded.

clone size: -; V gene: TRBV2; D gene: -; J gene: TRBJ1-5; CDR3 DNA: TGTGCCAGCAGTGAATACAGGGAACAGCCCCAGCATTTT; CDR3 protein: CASSEYREQPQHF
clone size: -; V gene: TRBV5-6; D gene: -; J gene: TRBJ2-1; CDR3 DNA: TGTGCCAGCAGCTTGGCCGGTGGAGGTCGGCCCTACAATGAGCAGTTCTTC; CDR3 protein: CASSLAGGGRPYNEQFF
clone size: few; V gene: TRBV11-2; D gene: -; J gene: TRBJ2-3; CDR3 DNA: TGTGCCAGCAGCCGGGACGGGGGTAGCACAGATACGCAGTATTTT; CDR3 protein: CASSRDGGSTDTQYF
clone size: -; V gene: TRBV7-9; D gene: TRBD2; J gene: TRBJ2-3; CDR3 DNA: TGTGCCAGCAGCTTACTAGGGCGGGGGGCCACAGATACGCAGTATTTT; CDR3 protein: CASSLLGRGATDTQYF
clone size: -; V gene: TRBV10-2; D gene: -; J gene: TRBJ1-1; CDR3 DNA: TGCGCCAGCAGTGAACGGTTAGTGGACACTGAAGCTTTCTTT; CDR3 protein: CASSERLVDTEAFF
clone size: few; V gene: TRBV6-6; D gene: TRBD1; J gene: TRBJ1-4; CDR3 DNA: TGTGCCAGCCGGGGACAGGGGCCACCGGATGAAAAACTGTTTTTT; CDR3 protein: CASRGQGPPDEKLFF
clone size: -; V gene: TRBV7-2; D gene: TRBD2; J gene: TRBJ2-7; CDR3 DNA: TGTGCCAGCAGCCCCGGACTAGCAGTTAACTACGAGCAGTACTTC; CDR3 protein: CASSPGLAVNYEQYF
clone size: -; V gene: TRBV28; D gene: TRBD1; J gene: TRBJ2-1; CDR3 DNA: TGTGCCAGCACCATTCGACAGGGCTCCTACAATGAGCAGTTCTTC; CDR3 protein: CASTIRQGSYNEQFF
clone size: once; V gene: TRBV19; D gene: TRBD2; J gene: TRBJ2-7; CDR3 DNA: TGTGCCAGTAGTATAATTTGGGCTAGCGGAGAAAGGCCCTACGAGCAGTACTTC; CDR3 protein: CASSIIWASGERPYEQYF
clone size: -; V gene: TRBV30; D gene: -; J gene: TRBJ1-2; CDR3 DNA: TGTGCCTGGAGTGTTGGCAGCGGGGAAGGCTACACCTTC; CDR3 protein: CAWSVGSGEGYTF
clone size: few; V gene: TRBV2; D gene: TRBD1; J gene: TRBJ1-4; CDR3 DNA: TGTGCCAGCAGTACCACCGGGACAGGGATAGAGAAACTGTTTTTT; CDR3 protein: CASSTTGTGIEKLFF
clone size: few; V gene: TRBV2; D gene: -; J gene: TRBJ1-1; CDR3 DNA: TGTGCCAGCGTGGAGGGGTTGGGCACTGAAGCTTTCTTT; CDR3 protein: CASVEGLGTEAFF
clone size: -; V gene: TRBV4-2; D gene: TRBD2; J gene: TRBJ2-3; CDR3 DNA: TGTGCCAGCAGCCCACCAGCGGCTAGCGGGAGGTCAGATACGCAGTATTTT; CDR3 protein: CASSPPAASGRSDTQYF
clone size: once; V gene: TRBV28; D gene: TRBD1; J gene: TRBJ2-1; CDR3 DNA: TGTGCCAGCAGCCCTAACCGGGACAGGGGGCGGGGTGAGCAGTTCTTC; CDR3 protein: CASSPNRDRGRGEQFF
clone size: -; V gene: TRBV19; D gene: TRBD1; J gene: TRBJ1-2; CDR3 DNA: TGTGCCAGTAGTATATTGGCAGGGGGATATGACTACACCTTC; CDR3 protein: CASSILAGGYDYTF
clone size: -; V gene: TRBV7-9; D gene: -; J gene: TRBJ2-1; CDR3 DNA: TGTGCCAGCAGCTTAGAGGGAGCAGCGGCCTCCTACAATGAGCAGTTCTTC; CDR3 protein: CASSLEGAAASYNEQFF
clone size: -; V gene: TRBV20-1; D gene: -; J gene: TRBJ1-2; CDR3 DNA: TGCAGTGCTACGGGGTTTAGTGGCTACACCTTC; CDR3 protein: CSATGFSGYTF
clone size: -; V gene: TRBV6-5; D gene: -; J gene: TRBJ1-2; CDR3 DNA: TGTGCCAGCAGTTACTCACAGAAAAACTATGGCTACACCTTC; CDR3 protein: CASSYSQKNYGYTF
clone size: -; V gene: TRBV27; D gene: TRBD1; J gene: TRBJ1-1; CDR3 DNA: TGTGCCAGCAAGACAGGGGTGGTAGCTGAAGCTTTCTTT; CDR3 protein: CASKTGVVAEAFF
clone size: once; V gene: TRBV19; D gene: TRBD1; J gene: TRBJ1-2; CDR3 DNA: TGTGCCAGTACGCCGGGACAGGGGCCTAACTATGGCTACACCTTC; CDR3 protein: CASTPGQGPNYGYTF
clone size: few; V gene: TRBV28; D gene: TRBD2; J gene: TRBJ2-1; CDR3 DNA: TGTGCCAGCAGTCCGAGAGCGGGAGTAACCTACAATGAGCAGTTCTTC; CDR3 protein: CASSPRAGVTYNEQFF
clone size: -; V gene: TRBV5-1; D gene: -; J gene: TRBJ1-4; CDR3 DNA: TGCGCCAGCAGCTTGGGGGCTCGTGAAAAACTGTTTTTT; CDR3 protein: CASSLGAREKLFF
clone size: -; V gene: TRBV28; D gene: -; J gene: TRBJ2-1; CDR3 DNA: TGTGCCAGCAGTTTCGACAGGACGGACTACAATGAGCAGTTCTTC; CDR3 protein: CASSFDRTDYNEQFF
clone size: -; V gene: TRBV7-3; D gene: -; J gene: TRBJ2-2; CDR3 DNA: TGTGCCAGCAGCTTAGGGACTCGGGAGCTGTTTTTT; CDR3 protein: CASSLGTRELFF
clone size: -; V gene: TRBV4-1; D gene: -; J gene: TRBJ2-5; CDR3 DNA: TGCGCCAGCAGCCGAGTTGAGGGTAGCGGAAACCAAGAGACCCAGTACTTC; CDR3 protein: CASSRVEGSGNQETQYF
clone size: -; V gene: TRBV5-1; D gene: TRBD1; J gene: TRBJ1-1; CDR3 DNA: TGCGCCAGCAGCCAGACAGGGGGCTTGAACACTGAAGCTTTCTTT; CDR3 protein: CASSQTGGLNTEAFF
clone size: -; V gene: TRBV15; D gene: TRBD2; J gene: TRBJ2-1; CDR3 DNA: TGTGCCACCAGCAGAATATCGTACGGGAGGGCCATCGATGAGCAGTTCTTC; CDR3 protein: CATSRISYGRAIDEQFF
clone size: -; V gene: TRBV5-4; D gene: -; J gene: TRBJ2-1; CDR3 DNA: TGTGCCAGCAGCTCTGACCGACTAGGAGAGCAGTTCTTC; CDR3 protein: CASSSDRLGEQFF
clone size: -; V gene: TRBV29-1; D gene: -; J gene: TRBJ1-1; CDR3 DNA: TGCAGCGTTGCGGAACTTGGCAGGGCCACTGAAGCTTTCTTT; CDR3 protein: CSVAELGRATEAFF
clone size: -; V gene: TRBV5-1; D gene: TRBD2; J gene: TRBJ2-1; CDR3 DNA: TGCGCCAGCAGCTTCACTAGCGGGACTTACAATGAGCAGTTCTTC; CDR3 protein: CASSFTSGTYNEQFF
clone size: -; V gene: TRBV19; D gene: TRBD1; J gene: TRBJ1-3; CDR3 DNA: TGTGCCAGTAGTCCACAGGGGCTTTCTGGAAACACCATATATTTT; CDR3 protein: CASSPQGLSGNTIYF
clone size: -; V gene: TRBV5-1; D gene: TRBD2; J gene: TRBJ2-7; CDR3 DNA: TGCGCCAGCAGCTCCGATCCGGGACTAGCGGGAGACGAGCAGTACTTC; CDR3 protein: CASSSDPGLAGDEQYF
clone size: -; V gene: TRBV5-1; D gene: TRBD2; J gene: TRBJ2-7; CDR3 DNA: TGCGCCAGCAGCTTGTCTAGCGGGAGCGGCGAGCAGTACTTC; CDR3 protein: CASSLSSGSGEQYF
clone size: -; V gene: TRBV18; D gene: TRBD1; J gene: TRBJ1-2; CDR3 DNA: TGTGCCAGCTCACCATACTCCACTAATACAGGGGACTATGGCTACACCTTC; CDR3 protein: CASSPYSTNTGDYGYTF
clone size: -; V gene: TRBV28; D gene: -; J gene: TRBJ1-4; CDR3 DNA: TGTGCCAGCAGTTTCGCCCCCGGGGGGATGGGTGAAAAACTGTTTTTT; CDR3 protein: CASSFAPGGMGEKLFF
clone size: -; V gene: TRBV5-6; D gene: TRBD1; J gene: TRBJ1-2; CDR3 DNA: TGTGCCAGCAGCTTCGGACAGGCGAACTATGGCTACACCTTC; CDR3 protein: CASSFGQANYGYTF
clone size: -; V gene: TRBV10-3; D gene: TRBD1; J gene: TRBJ1-1; CDR3 DNA: TGTGCCATCAGTTCCTTTGACAGGGGGAGATCTGAAGCTTTCTTT; CDR3 protein: CAISSFDRGRSEAFF
clone size: few; V gene: TRBV7-2; D gene: TRBD1; J gene: TRBJ1-1; CDR3 DNA: TGTGCCAGCAGCTTAGCTATGAGACAGGGAGGTAATTCCTTCTTT; CDR3 protein: CASSLAMRQGGNSFF
clone size: -; V gene: TRBV6-1; D gene: -; J gene: TRBJ2-6; CDR3 DNA: TGTGCCAGCAGTGAAGCAGGCAGGGGGGCTACCTCTGGGGCCAACGTCCTGACTTTC; CDR3 protein: CASSEAGRGATSGANVLTF
clone size: -; V gene: TRBV6-5; D gene: -; J gene: TRBJ2-1; CDR3 DNA: TGTGCCAGCAGATACCTAGGATCCCTCTACAATGAGCAGTTCTTC; CDR3 protein: CASRYLGSLYNEQFF
clone size: -; V gene: TRBV2; D gene: -; J gene: TRBJ2-5; CDR3 DNA: TGTGCCAGCAGTGAAGCGGTAGTGAAGTCCGAGACCCAGTACTTC; CDR3 protein: CASSEAVVKSETQYF
clone size: once; V gene: TRBV28; D gene: TRBD1; J gene: TRBJ2-7; CDR3 DNA: TGTGCCAGCAGACCCCCGGGACAGGGGGCCTACGAGCAGTACTTC; CDR3 protein: CASRPPGQGAYEQYF
clone size: -; V gene: TRBV5-6; D gene: TRBD2; J gene: TRBJ2-1; CDR3 DNA: TGTGCCAGCAGCTTGGTCGCTAGCGGGAGCACGGTCGATGAGCAGTTCTTC; CDR3 protein: CASSLVASGSTVDEQFF
clone size: once; V gene: TRBV11-2; D gene: -; J gene: TRBJ2-3; CDR3 DNA: TGTGCCAGCAGCTTATGGTCTAGCGTCTCTAGCACAGATACGCAGTATTTT; CDR3 protein: CASSLWSSVSSTDTQYF
clone size: -; V gene: TRBV9; D gene: -; J gene: TRBJ2-1; CDR3 DNA: TGTGCCAGCAGCCTAAGGGGTGAGCAGTTCTTC; CDR3 protein: CASSLRGEQFF
clone size: -; V gene: TRBV9; D gene: TRBD1; J gene: TRBJ1-2; CDR3 DNA: TGTGCCAGCAGCACATCCGGGACAGGGGCGCATCAGGGGGGCTACACCTTC; CDR3 protein: CASSTSGTGAHQGGYTF
clone size: -; V gene: TRBV7-6; D gene: -; J gene: TRBJ1-1; CDR3 DNA: TGTGCCAGCAGCTTAACTGCCAAGAACACTGAAGCTTTCTTT; CDR3 protein: CASSLTAKNTEAFF
clone size: -; V gene: TRBV19; D gene: TRBD1; J gene: TRBJ2-7; CDR3 DNA: TGTGCCAGTAGTATAGCGGGACAGGGGCTCTACGAGCAGTACTTC; CDR3 protein: CASSIAGQGLYEQYF
clone size: -; V gene: TRBV5-1; D gene: -; J gene: TRBJ2-3; CDR3 DNA: TGCGCCAGCAGTTCGCTACAGGGCGGCGATTGGGATACGCAGTATTTT; CDR3 protein: CASSSLQGGDWDTQYF